This entry lists 22 T cell receptor beta chains sequenced from one sample in a study of blood T cell repertoires in COVID-19. Sequencing used immunoSEQ multiplex PCR; TCRdb keeps in-frame clones, though not all of them. The sample holds over 150,000 clones, under 95% seen once. The specimen sequenced was peripheral blood. Receptor source: a young man with acute or convalescent COVID-19.

The genes are TRBV5-5 and TRBJ2-7; D is undetermined. V shed 0 bases and J shed 1 base, with 5 bases lying between them. Germline lookup yields CDR1 SGHKS and CDR2 YYEKEE (reference sequence). CDR3 length equals 13 residues. CDR3 DNA sequence: TGTGCCAGCAGCTTGGCCCAGTCCTACGAGCAGTACTTC. Translation gives CASSLAQSYEQYF.

This clone was found once. The J gene is TRBJ2-2, the V gene TRBV2; TRBD2 is a possible D gene (6 bases). The V end lost 4 bases, the J end lost 4 bases, and 16 bases lay between the germline ends. There are 16 residues in the CDR3. Germline-derived CDR1 and CDR2 are SNHLY and FYNNEI. The CDR3 DNA sequence: TGTGCCAGCAGTGCTCGTCGGGGGTTGGGCACCGGGGAGCTGTTTTTT. Translated: CASSARRGLGTGELFF.

The gene calls are TRBV7-9 and TRBJ2-1; perhaps TRBD2 as D (6 bases). Trimming left V 3 bases short and J 3 bases short, with 15 bases between. The CDR3 runs 16 residues. Per germline, CDR1 SEHNR and CDR2 FQNEAQ (reference sequence). The CDR3 DNA reads as TGTGCCAGCAGCTTGGGTCGGGACTCCCTCTACAATGAGCAGTTCTTC. Translated: CASSLGRDSLYNEQFF.

The gene calls are TRBV5-4 and TRBJ1-6; D not certain. This CDR3 has 15 residues. Germline V gene lookup returns CDR1 SGHNT and CDR2 YYREEE (reference sequence). Trimming left V 0 bases short and J 13 bases short, with 17 bases between. The CDR3 coding sequence is TGTGCCAGCAGCTTGGGATCCGCCCTAGAATCCCCCCTCCACTTT. This gives the protein CASSLGSALESPLHF.

The V call is TRBV12-5, the J call TRBJ1-4; D ambiguous. In germline, CDR1 is LGHNT, CDR2 FRNRAP. Deletions cut 3 bases from V and 10 bases from J, with 9 bases between. CDR3 length: 12 residues. CDR3 DNA sequence: TGTGCTAGTGGTTTTGGACTAGGAAAACTGTTTTTT. It codes for CASGFGLGKLFF.

The chain employs TRBV18 and TRBJ1-1, with unresolved D. Between the trimmed V and J ends, which lost 5 bases and 0 bases, there was a span of 10 bases. The CDR3 contains 14 residues. CDR1 KGHSH and CDR2 LQKENI come from the germline V gene. The chain's CDR3 is CASSSDIMNTEAFF. In DNA form, the CDR3 reads TGTGCCAGCTCATCAGACATAATGAACACTGAAGCTTTCTTT.

The genes are TRBV7-9 and TRBJ1-2, with 11 bases aligning to TRBD1. The ends lost 7 bases at V and 0 bases at J; junction bases unmatched: 13. The CDR3 loop spans 18 amino acids. In germline, CDR1 is SEHNR, CDR2 FQNEAQ (reference sequence). The CDR3 DNA reads TGTGCCAGCACCTCCCCAAGTAGGGACAGGGGGTCTAACTATGGCTACACCTTC. Residues: CASTSPSRDRGSNYGYTF.

A remark on this clone: Other nucleotide sequences from this sample produce the same CDR3. This chain joins TRBV29-1 and TRBJ1-3, with 9 nucleotides matching TRBD1. V was pared by 7 bases and J by 5 bases, with 6 bases of the junction left unmatched. From germline, CDR1 is SQVTM and CDR2 ANQGSEA. The CDR3 contains 13 residues. CDR3 sequence (DNA): TGCAGCGGAAAGACAGGGGGGAGAAACACCATATATTTT. Encoded protein: CSGKTGGRNTIYF.

This chain uses TRBV7-8 with TRBJ1-4; possible D gene TRBD1, 5 bases. Germline V CDR1 and CDR2: SGHVS, FQNEAQ. CDR3 length equals 14 residues. Deletions cut 3 bases from V and 8 bases from J, with 13 bases between. CDR3 in DNA: TGTGCCAGCAGCTTCGGTCAGGGTGGGGAAAAACTGTTTTTT. Protein product: CASSFGQGGEKLFF.

This chain connects TRBV6-5 to TRBJ1-2, with 10 bases fitting TRBD1. The CDR3 spans 16 residues. V lost 2 bases to trimming and J lost 5 bases; unmatched junction nucleotides: 8. Per the germline V gene, CDR1 is MNHEY and CDR2 is SVGAGI. The CDR3: CASSYRTGQGGYGYTF. CDR3 DNA sequence: TGTGCCAGCAGTTACCGAACCGGACAGGGGGGATATGGCTACACCTTC.

The gene calls are TRBV5-1 and TRBJ2-4; 7 bases are shared with TRBD1. The germline V gene encodes CDR1 SGHRS and CDR2 YFSETQ. The CDR3 is 17 amino acids. Trimming cost V 0 bases and J 0 bases; bases outside gene matches: 6. Here the CDR3 DNA reads TGCGCCAGCAGCTTGGGGGACAGTTCGGGAGCCAAAAACATTCAGTACTTC. Translated, it gives CASSLGDSSGAKNIQYF.

V is TRBV3-1 (or the pseudogene TRBV3-2) and J is TRBJ2-5, with 7 bases identical to TRBD1. J gave up 4 bases and V 4 bases, and 9 bases lay outside the gene matches. In germline, CDR1 is LGHDT, CDR2 YNNKEL (reference sequence). The CDR3 extends over 15 amino acids. The CDR3 DNA is TGTGCCAGCAGCCCCCGGGACAGCGTTTTAGAGACCCAGTACTTC. Its translation: CASSPRDSVLETQYF.

The gene calls are TRBV15 and TRBJ1-3; 7 bases are shared with TRBD1. This CDR3 comprises 13 residues. J gave up 4 bases and V 6 bases, and 3 bases lay outside the gene matches. The germline V gene has CDR1 LNHNV and CDR2 YYDKDF (reference sequence). The CDR3: CATRTGTGNTIYF. In nucleotides, the CDR3 is TGTGCCACCAGGACAGGGACGGGAAACACCATATATTTT.

The count of this clone is one. The chain carries TRBV10-3 and TRBJ1-1; 7 nucleotides agree with TRBD1. J was trimmed by 1 base and V by 6 bases; bases with no gene match: 5. CDR1 and CDR2 (germline): ENHRY, SYGVKD. This CDR3 spans 14 amino acids. The CDR3 DNA reads as TGTGCCATCAGGGGGACAGCGGGGAACACTGAAGCTTTCTTT. Residues: CAIRGTAGNTEAFF.

The CDR3 region has the DNA TGCAGCATCCGACAGGGCTCTGGAAACACCATATATTTT. This gives the protein CSIRQGSGNTIYF. V usage is TRBV29-1 and J usage is TRBJ1-3; 7 bases are shared with TRBD1. The CDR3 consists of 13 residues. Germline V gene sequence: CDR1 SQVTM, CDR2 ANQGSEA. J gave up 0 bases and V 8 bases, and 4 bases lay outside the gene matches.

The rearrangement uses TRBV27 and TRBJ2-7, with D perhaps matching TRBD2 (5 bases). The ends were cut back, 1 base at V and 2 bases at J, with 15 bases in the middle. This CDR3 is built from 16 residues. Germline V gene data show CDR1 as MNHEY and CDR2 as SMNVEV (reference sequence). The chain's CDR3 is CASSLYDAGVTYEQYF. The DNA of the CDR3 is TGTGCCAGCAGTTTATATGATGCCGGGGTGACCTACGAGCAGTACTTC.

The rearrangement joins TRBV3-1 (or the pseudogene TRBV3-2) to TRBJ2-3, with D perhaps TRBD1 (5 bases). Per germline, CDR1 LGHDT and CDR2 YNNKEL (reference sequence). The CDR3 spans 15 residues. The V and J ends lost 0 bases and 1 base respectively, with 8 bases between them. CDR3 in amino acids: CASSQETGGTDTQYF. CDR3 coding DNA: TGTGCCAGCAGCCAAGAAACAGGAGGCACAGATACGCAGTATTTT.

The rearrangement links TRBV9 to TRBJ1-1; D call uncertain. Germline CDR1 and CDR2: SGDLS and YYNGEE. V lost 2 bases and J lost 2, with 7 bases in between. This CDR3 spans 13 amino acids. The CDR3 loop reads CASSVELNTEAFF. CDR3 DNA sequence: TGTGCCAGCAGCGTGGAACTAAACACTGAAGCTTTCTTT.

J is TRBJ2-3 and V is TRBV20-1; TRBD2 matches 9 bases. The CDR3 has 18 amino acids. The germline V gene has CDR1 DFQATT and CDR2 SNEGSKA (reference sequence). V lost 3 bases to trimming and J lost 6 bases; unmatched junction nucleotides: 19. The CDR3 coding sequence is TGCAGTGCTAGTGGGCCGGCGGGAGCGGGAGGTCTGGTGGATACGCAGTATTTT. Amino acids: CSASGPAGAGGLVDTQYF.

V and J are TRBV6-2 or TRBV6-3 and TRBJ1-2, with a tentative D call TRBD1 (5 bases). The CDR3 is 15 residues long. CDR1 and CDR2 (germline): MNHEY, SVGEGT. V lost 6 bases and J 2 bases, leaving 16 bases between the germline ends. The CDR3 nucleotides are TGTGCCAGCAGCATATCCTCAGGGTTCAACTATGGCTACACCTTC. Translation: CASSISSGFNYGYTF.

The chain links TRBV5-1 to TRBJ1-6; TRBD1 agrees at 9 bases. Trimming removed 3 bases from V and 8 bases from J; junction bases left unmatched: 3. The CDR3 loop spans 14 amino acids. Per germline, CDR1 SGHRS and CDR2 YFSETQ. CDR3 residues: CASSWGDRDSPLHF. The CDR3 DNA reads TGCGCCAGCAGCTGGGGGGACAGGGATTCACCCCTCCACTTT. Supplemented by reference TRBV5-1 and TRBJ1-6, the full variable domain reads KAGVTQTPRYLIKTRGQQVTLSCSPISGHRSVSWYQQTPGQGLQFLFEYFSETQRNKGNFPGRFSGRQFSNSRSEMNVSTLELGDSALYLCASSWGDRDSPLHFGNGTRLTVT.

V gene TRBV7-8 combines with J gene TRBJ2-1; 11 bases match TRBD2. The CDR3 has 17 amino acids. Trimming took 5 bases from V and 6 from J; bases not matched to a gene: 12. CDR1 SGHVS and CDR2 FQNEAQ come from the germline V gene. CDR3 nucleotides: TGTGCCAGCAGCCGTACTAGCGGGAGTTTCCCCACCAATGAGCAGTTCTTC. Protein product: CASSRTSGSFPTNEQFF.